Shown below are 21 T cell receptor beta chains from a single sample sequenced in a study of OX40 agonist ivuxolimab in advanced cancers. Repertoires were generated with immunoSEQ multiplex PCR, while TCRdb's copy carries only in-frame clones and drops some. The profile shows more than 45,000 clones, roughly 90% of them singletons. The specimen comprised CD4+ or CD8+ T cells sorted from blood, sampled in a trial of the OX40 agonist ivuxolimab. Source of these receptors: an adult with an advanced solid tumor such as melanoma, head and neck, liver or kidney cancer.

The chain uses TRBV29-1 and TRBJ1-1, with 10 bases identical to TRBD1. The germline CDR1 and CDR2 sequences are SQVTM and ANQGSEA. The CDR3 sequence is 14 residues long. J lost 8 bases, V lost 5 bases, and 11 bases had no gene match. CDR3 nucleotide sequence: TGCAGCGTTCTCAGACAGGGGGCTTGGGGGGAAGCTTTCTTT. It is translated as CSVLRQGAWGEAFF. Full variable domain (remainder filled in from reference TRBV29-1 and TRBJ1-1): SAVISQKPSRDICQRGTSLTIQCQVDSQVTMMFWYRQQPGQSLTLIATANQGSEATYESGFVIDKFPISRPNLTFSTLTVSNMSPEDSSIYLCSVLRQGAWGEAFFGQGTRLTVV.

This rearrangement joins TRBV7-9 to TRBJ1-2; a possible D gene is TRBD1 (5 bases). The CDR3 has 16 residues. Germline loops: CDR1 SEHNR, CDR2 FQNEAQ (reference sequence). The ends were cut back, 5 bases at V and 3 bases at J, with 19 bases in the middle. CDR3 loop: CASSLSSGPTDYGYTF. CDR3 DNA: TGTGCCAGCAGCCTATCCTCGGGACCCACCGACTATGGCTACACCTTC. Filled out from reference TRBV7-9 and TRBJ1-2, the complete variable domain reads DTGVSQNPRHKITKRGQNVTFRCDPISEHNRLYWYRQTLGQGPEFLTYFQNEAQLEKSRLLSDRFSAERPKGSFSTLEIQRTEQGDSAMYLCASSLSSGPTDYGYTFGSGTRLTVV.

The chain joins TRBV6-5 to TRBJ1-5; D unclear. The V gene's germline CDR1 is MNHEY and CDR2 SVGAGI. CDR3 size: 15 residues. V lost 0 bases and J 4 bases, leaving 10 bases between the germline ends. The CDR3 DNA is TGTGCCAGCAGTTACTCGAGGGCTAATAATCAGCCCCAGCATTTT. Encoded protein: CASSYSRANNQPQHF.

This clone showed up just a few times. The rearrangement uses TRBV6-5 and TRBJ1-1, with D unresolved. V lost 6 bases and J lost 8, with 13 bases in between. The V gene's germline CDR1 is MNHEY and CDR2 SVGAGI. The length of the CDR3 is 12 residues. CDR3 in DNA: TGTGCCAGCAGCCGGACCGGCAGGGAAGCTTTCTTT. This gives the protein CASSRTGREAFF.

The chain employs TRBV19 and TRBJ1-2, with 11 bases fitting TRBD1. The V and J ends lost 6 bases and 8 bases, in that order; junction bases with no gene match: 11. CDR3 length: 15 residues. Germline values: CDR1 LNHDA, CDR2 SQIVND (reference sequence). The CDR3 bases are TGTGCCAGTAGCCCACGACGGACAGGGGGCGAGGGCTACACCTTC. It codes for CASSPRRTGGEGYTF.

The chain is built from TRBV7-9 and TRBJ2-7; D ambiguous. The V gene lost 2 bases and the J gene lost 7 bases, with 15 bases spanning the gap. Germline CDR1 reads SEHNR; CDR2 reads FQNEAQ (reference sequence). The CDR3 length is 14 residues. For the CDR3, the DNA is TGTGCCAGCAGCTTATCCGGTCCAGGATTAGAGCAGTACTTC. Protein product: CASSLSGPGLEQYF.

This chain links TRBV2 with TRBJ2-7, with 11 positions matching TRBD1. The junction had 6 bases not matched to a gene; V was cut back by 7 bases and J by 7 bases. Germline V gives CDR1 SNHLY, CDR2 FYNNEI. This CDR3 is built from 13 residues. In DNA, the CDR3 is TGTGCCAGCATGGACAGGGGGCTCGTGGAGCAGTACTTC. Amino acids: CASMDRGLVEQYF.

This sequence joins TRBV5-1 and TRBJ2-5; 9 nucleotides align to TRBD1. CDR1 and CDR2 (germline): SGHRS, YFSETQ. CDR3 length equals 14 residues. The junction had 3 bases not matched to a gene; V was cut back by 1 base and J by 5 bases. CDR3 amino acids: CASSLTGGSETQYF. As DNA, the CDR3 is TGCGCCAGCAGCTTGACAGGGGGCTCGGAGACCCAGTACTTC.

This chain links TRBV5-8 with TRBJ2-6, with D unclear. Germline CDR1 reads SGHTS; CDR2 reads YDEGEE. The CDR3 spans 15 residues. Trimming pared 2 bases from V and 1 base from J, leaving 7 bases between. The CDR3 sequence is CASSLIRSGANVLTF. The CDR3 region has the DNA TGTGCCAGCAGCTTAATCCGGTCTGGGGCCAACGTCCTGACTTTC.

This chain joins TRBV5-1 and TRBJ2-3, with 7 bases identical to TRBD1. The germline CDR1 and CDR2 sequences are SGHRS and YFSETQ. The CDR3 totals 14 residues. The J segment lost 4 bases and the V segment lost 2 bases, leaving 4 bases of the junction unmatched. The CDR3: CASSFSGTADTQYF. The CDR3 nucleotides read TGCGCCAGCAGCTTCTCCGGGACAGCAGATACGCAGTATTTT.

To note about this clone: The junction departs from germline at one end; a sequencing error may be responsible. The J gene is TRBJ1-6, the V gene TRBV5-6; a weak D match, TRBD1 (6 bases). In germline, CDR1 is SGHDT, CDR2 YYEEEE. This CDR3 region has 13 residues. The DNA for the CDR3 is TGTGCCAGCAGCATATCACGACAGGCCCTCTCGGACTTT. This gives the protein CASSISRQALSDF.

The gene calls are TRBV15 and TRBJ2-2; TRBD2 aligns across 10 bases. The trim removed 0 bases at V and 1 base at J, leaving 5 bases unmatched. This CDR3 has 18 amino acids. Germline CDR1 LNHNV, CDR2 YYDKDF (reference sequence). The CDR3 sequence: CATSRDVSSGGNTGELFF. DNA for the CDR3: TGTGCCACCAGCAGAGATGTATCTAGCGGGGGGAACACCGGGGAGCTGTTTTTT.

V gene TRBV11-3 combines with J gene TRBJ2-2; D gene unclear. The ends were cut back, 3 bases at V and 3 bases at J, with 5 bases in the middle. The CDR3 length is 13 residues. Germline assignment: CDR1 SGHNT and CDR2 YENEEA. The CDR3 DNA is TGTGCCAGCAGCTTGGTGGACACCGGGGAGCTGTTTTTT. This translates into CASSLVDTGELFF.

V is TRBV6-5 and J is TRBJ2-2; 9 positions match TRBD1. CDR1 and CDR2 (germline): MNHEY, SVGAGI. The CDR3 is 15 residues long. V gave up 9 bases and J gave up 4 bases; unmatched junction bases: 9. CDR3 sequence reads: CASASRDRATGELFF. CDR3 bases: TGTGCCAGTGCCTCACGGGACAGGGCCACCGGGGAGCTGTTTTTT.

V usage is TRBV2 and J usage is TRBJ2-3, with 9 bases that match TRBD2. The CDR3 length is 15 residues. Losses at the gene ends were 6 bases for V and 0 bases for J; bases not matched to a gene: 4. In germline, CDR1 is SNHLY, CDR2 FYNNEI. CDR3 bases: TGTGCCAGCAGCACCACTAGCGGGAGCACAGATACGCAGTATTTT. It yields the protein CASSTTSGSTDTQYF.

This sequence joins TRBV5-1 and TRBJ2-5, with D perhaps TRBD1 or TRBD2 (6 bases each). CDR3 size: 15 residues. The V gene lost 4 bases and the J gene lost 2 bases, with 15 bases spanning the gap. Germline-derived CDR1 and CDR2 are SGHRS and YFSETQ. This CDR3 is CASSPGGGAQETQYF. CDR3 in DNA: TGCGCCAGCAGCCCCGGAGGGGGAGCTCAAGAGACCCAGTACTTC.

This rearrangement joins TRBV6-5 to TRBJ2-3; tentative D call: TRBD1 (5 bases). Germline V gives CDR1 MNHEY, CDR2 SVGAGI. The CDR3 runs to 15 residues. Trimming stripped 2 bases from V and 1 base from J, with 10 bases between. This CDR3 is CASSYDSRGTDTQYF. The CDR3 DNA reads as TGTGCCAGCAGTTACGACAGTAGAGGCACAGATACGCAGTATTTT.

The chain employs TRBV5-4 and TRBJ1-1, with unresolved D. Looked up from germline, CDR1 is SGHNT and CDR2 is YYREEE (reference sequence). The ends were cut back, 4 bases at V and 1 base at J, with 17 bases in the middle. The CDR3 extends over 16 amino acids. CDR3 protein: CASSQDTGGANTEAFF. DNA for the CDR3: TGTGCCAGCAGCCAAGATACGGGCGGTGCGAACACTGAAGCTTTCTTT.

J is TRBJ2-5 and V is TRBV7-9, with TRBD2 identical over 8 bases. V lost 5 bases, J lost 4 bases, and 3 bases stayed unmatched. Per the germline V gene, CDR1 is SEHNR and CDR2 is FQNEAQ (reference sequence). The CDR3 sequence is 13 residues long. The CDR3 here is CASSNSGAETQYF. CDR3 nucleotides: TGTGCCAGCAGCAATAGCGGGGCAGAGACCCAGTACTTC.

As DNA, the CDR3 is TGTGCCAGCAGCGTAGTGGGGAGCCCAGATACGCAGTATTTT. As protein: CASSVVGSPDTQYF. V and J are TRBV9 and TRBJ2-3; TRBD2 is a possible D gene (5 bases). Germline CDR1 is SGDLS and CDR2 is YYNGEE. Trimming took 0 bases from V and 4 from J, leaving 9 bases between them. The CDR3 runs to 14 residues.

The V gene is TRBV23-1, the J gene TRBJ2-4; D is unclear. TRBV23-1 is marked as an open reading frame, function uncertain. With 2 bases removed from V and 3 bases from J, the gap between germline ends came to 23 bases. This CDR3 region has 19 residues. The chain's CDR3 is CASSQAWALGPLCKNIQYF. CDR3 DNA sequence: TGCGCCAGCAGTCAAGCGTGGGCTCTAGGGCCCCTGTGCAAAAACATTCAGTACTTC.